Reported below is one T cell receptor (beta chain). The CDR3 runs to 16 residues. The V gene's germline CDR1 is SNHLY and CDR2 FYNNEI. The V gene end was trimmed by 6 bases and the J gene end by 1 base; junction bases not matched to a gene: 7. The data originate from a study of control samples from healthy donors and cancer patients. Profiled with immunoSEQ multiplex PCR; TCRdb holds only in-frame clones, not every one. The top ten hold about 2.4% of the sample, which has 45,000 to 55,000 clones, over 85% seen once. The sequence was obtained from a man in his thirties or forties in good health. Sequencing was performed on blood. The chain is built from TRBV2 and TRBJ2-2; 8 nucleotides match TRBD2. The CDR3 DNA sequence: TGTGCCAGCAGGAAACGGACTAGCAGGAACACCGGGGAGCTGTTTTTT. Its translation is CASRKRTSRNTGELFF.